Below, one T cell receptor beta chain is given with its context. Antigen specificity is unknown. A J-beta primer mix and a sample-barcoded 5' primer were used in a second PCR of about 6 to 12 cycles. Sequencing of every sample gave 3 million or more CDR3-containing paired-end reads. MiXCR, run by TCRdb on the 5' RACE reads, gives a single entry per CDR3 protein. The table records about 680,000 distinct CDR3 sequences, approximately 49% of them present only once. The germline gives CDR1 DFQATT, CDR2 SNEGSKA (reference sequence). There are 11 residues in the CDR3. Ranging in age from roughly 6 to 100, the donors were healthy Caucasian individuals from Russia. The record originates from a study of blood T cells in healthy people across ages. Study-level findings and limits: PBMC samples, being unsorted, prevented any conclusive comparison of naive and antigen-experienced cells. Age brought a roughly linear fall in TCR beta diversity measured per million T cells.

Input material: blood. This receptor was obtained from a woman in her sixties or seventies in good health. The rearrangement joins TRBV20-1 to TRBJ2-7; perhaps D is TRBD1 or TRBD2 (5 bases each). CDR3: CSGTSSYEQYF. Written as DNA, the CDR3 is TGCAGCGGGACCTCATCCTACGAGCAGTACTTC.